These T cell receptor beta chains were read from a single sample in a study of naive and memory T cell subsets. A single record per CDR3 protein comes from TCRdb applying MiXCR to the UMI-ligation and nested PCR reads. The sample lists under 40,000 distinct CDR3 sequences; about an eighth were seen once. What was sequenced was effector memory CD4+ T cells from blood. These receptors all come from a human donor in good health. The CDR3 runs from the conserved cysteine through the conserved F or W. A D gene is named only where the DNA matches it firmly. Rows may omit the clone size; those that give it use once, few, many or a size class.

j_call: TRBJ1-5
v_call: TRBV12-3/TRBV12-4
d_call: TRBD1
clone_size: .
cdr3_nt: TGTGCCAGCAGTTTATTTCAGGGGGGCAATCAGCCCCAGCATTTT
cdr3_aa: CASSLFQGGNQPQHF

j_call: TRBJ2-7
v_call: TRBV7-2
d_call: .
clone_size: .
cdr3_nt: TGTGCCAGCAGCTTAGGGCCCAGCCTTACTACCTCCTACGAGCAGTACTTC
cdr3_aa: CASSLGPSLTTSYEQYF

j_call: TRBJ2-7
v_call: TRBV7-2
d_call: .
clone_size: .
cdr3_nt: TGTGCCAGCAGCTTCACCCCAGGGAGCTCCTACGAGCAGTACTTC
cdr3_aa: CASSFTPGSSYEQYF

j_call: TRBJ1-4
v_call: TRBV6-6
d_call: .
clone_size: .
cdr3_nt: TGTGCCAGCAGTCCCGGACTGAAGAATGAAAAACTGTTTTTT
cdr3_aa: CASSPGLKNEKLFF

j_call: TRBJ1-2
v_call: TRBV29-1
d_call: .
clone_size: .
cdr3_nt: TGCAGCGTTGAACGGGCAGCGAACTATGGCTACACCTTC
cdr3_aa: CSVERAANYGYTF

j_call: TRBJ2-1
v_call: TRBV20-1
d_call: TRBD2
clone_size: .
cdr3_nt: TGCAGTGCTAGAGATAAACCCACAAGCGGGAGTGCGTTCTTC
cdr3_aa: CSARDKPTSGSAFF

j_call: TRBJ2-1
v_call: TRBV7-2
d_call: .
clone_size: .
cdr3_nt: TGTGCCAGCTTAAAAGGGAGAGGTTACAATGAGCAGTTCTTC
cdr3_aa: CASLKGRGYNEQFF

j_call: TRBJ2-5
v_call: TRBV7-2
d_call: TRBD2
clone_size: .
cdr3_nt: TGTGCCAGCAGTCAAAATGGGCGGGGGGCTGCAGAGACCCAGTACTTC
cdr3_aa: CASSQNGRGAAETQYF

j_call: TRBJ2-7
v_call: TRBV7-3
d_call: .
clone_size: .
cdr3_nt: TGTGCCAGCAGCTTAACTGGTGTTTACGAGCAGTACTTC
cdr3_aa: CASSLTGVYEQYF

j_call: TRBJ2-5
v_call: TRBV6-1
d_call: .
clone_size: many
cdr3_nt: TGTGCCAGCACCCCCGGACAGCTACAAGAGACCCAGTACTTC
cdr3_aa: CASTPGQLQETQYF

j_call: TRBJ2-1
v_call: TRBV20-1
d_call: .
clone_size: few
cdr3_nt: TGCAGTGCTAGATTGACTACCTCGAATTACAATGAGCAGTTCTTC
cdr3_aa: CSARLTTSNYNEQFF

j_call: TRBJ2-3
v_call: TRBV18
d_call: .
clone_size: .
cdr3_nt: TGTGCCAGCCTCAGCACAGATACGCAGTATTTT
cdr3_aa: CASLSTDTQYF

j_call: TRBJ2-5
v_call: TRBV29-1
d_call: .
clone_size: many
cdr3_nt: TGCAGCGTTGAACAAGAGACCCAGTACTTC
cdr3_aa: CSVEQETQYF

j_call: TRBJ2-1
v_call: TRBV2
d_call: .
clone_size: few
cdr3_nt: TGTGCCAGCAGCAGACAGGAAGCTTCCTACAATGAGCAGTTCTTC
cdr3_aa: CASSRQEASYNEQFF

j_call: TRBJ2-7
v_call: TRBV20-1
d_call: TRBD2
clone_size: few
cdr3_nt: TGCAGTGCTAGTGATAGCGGGTCTCTCTCCTACGAGCAGTACTTC
cdr3_aa: CSASDSGSLSYEQYF

j_call: TRBJ2-7
v_call: TRBV7-2
d_call: TRBD2
clone_size: many
cdr3_nt: TGTGCCAGCAGCTTGCTAGCGGGAGGGGTCTACGAGCAGTACTTC
cdr3_aa: CASSLLAGGVYEQYF

j_call: TRBJ2-1
v_call: TRBV9
d_call: .
clone_size: .
cdr3_nt: TGTGCCAGCAAAAAGTACCAGGGCGATGAGCAGTTCTTC
cdr3_aa: CASKKYQGDEQFF

j_call: TRBJ2-1
v_call: TRBV20-1
d_call: .
clone_size: many
cdr3_nt: TGCAGTGCTAGATTTACAGGGAGGGCCATTACTGGTGAGCAGTTCTTC
cdr3_aa: CSARFTGRAITGEQFF

j_call: TRBJ2-5
v_call: TRBV6-1
d_call: .
clone_size: .
cdr3_nt: TGTGCCAGCAGTGAACAGTTCGTCCAAGAGACCCAGTACTTC
cdr3_aa: CASSEQFVQETQYF

j_call: TRBJ1-5
v_call: TRBV10-3
d_call: .
clone_size: many
cdr3_nt: TGTGCCATCAGTGAGTCGGGACCGGGGGATAGTCAGCCCCAGCATTTT
cdr3_aa: CAISESGPGDSQPQHF

j_call: TRBJ2-3
v_call: TRBV20-1
d_call: TRBD2
clone_size: .
cdr3_nt: TGCAGTGCTAATCCCGGGACTAGCGGGATCGGAACAGATACGCAGTATTTT
cdr3_aa: CSANPGTSGIGTDTQYF

j_call: TRBJ2-1
v_call: TRBV7-7
d_call: .
clone_size: .
cdr3_nt: TGTGCCAGCAGCTTAGCGGGAGTCGGGTATGAGCAGTTCTTC
cdr3_aa: CASSLAGVGYEQFF

j_call: TRBJ2-1
v_call: TRBV12-3/TRBV12-4
d_call: .
clone_size: many
cdr3_nt: TGTGCCAGCAGTCTCTTTAGCGGCCTCTCCTACAATGAGCAGTTCTTC
cdr3_aa: CASSLFSGLSYNEQFF

j_call: TRBJ1-6
v_call: TRBV20-1
d_call: TRBD1
clone_size: .
cdr3_nt: TGCAGTGCTAGAGGGGGGTCAGGGGGCTCCCTCTATAATTCACCCCTCCACTTT
cdr3_aa: CSARGGSGGSLYNSPLHF

j_call: TRBJ1-3
v_call: TRBV29-1
d_call: .
clone_size: many
cdr3_nt: TGCAGCGTCAGACTGGCGATCTCTGGAAACACCATATATTTT
cdr3_aa: CSVRLAISGNTIYF

j_call: TRBJ1-1
v_call: TRBV6-5
d_call: .
clone_size: .
cdr3_nt: TGTGCCAGCAGCCGTAACACTGAAGCTTTCTTT
cdr3_aa: CASSRNTEAFF

j_call: TRBJ2-1
v_call: TRBV11-2
d_call: .
clone_size: .
cdr3_nt: TGTGCCAGCAGCTTAGTAGGGGGGCATAGGTCCTACAATGAGCAGTTCTTC
cdr3_aa: CASSLVGGHRSYNEQFF

j_call: TRBJ2-2
v_call: TRBV19
d_call: .
clone_size: .
cdr3_nt: TGTGCCAGTAGTATTCCAGGGGCGGACACCGGGGAGCTGTTTTTT
cdr3_aa: CASSIPGADTGELFF

j_call: TRBJ2-7
v_call: TRBV7-2
d_call: .
clone_size: few
cdr3_nt: TGTGCCAGCAGCTTAGTCGGCGGGGACTCCTACGAGCAGTACTTC
cdr3_aa: CASSLVGGDSYEQYF

j_call: TRBJ2-1
v_call: TRBV27
d_call: TRBD1
clone_size: .
cdr3_nt: TGTGCCAGCAGTTCCACGGGACAGGGGTACAATGAGCAGTTCTTC
cdr3_aa: CASSSTGQGYNEQFF

j_call: TRBJ2-1
v_call: TRBV20-1
d_call: .
clone_size: few
cdr3_nt: TGCAGTGCTAGATCCCGGACTATTCCCTACAATGAGCAGTTCTTC
cdr3_aa: CSARSRTIPYNEQFF

j_call: TRBJ2-5
v_call: TRBV4-2
d_call: .
clone_size: .
cdr3_nt: TGTGCCAGCAGCCAAGGTGGGGAGACCCAGTACTTC
cdr3_aa: CASSQGGETQYF

j_call: TRBJ2-3
v_call: TRBV6-5
d_call: .
clone_size: few
cdr3_nt: TGTGCCAGCAGTACCCGACCGTCAGATACGCAGTATTTT
cdr3_aa: CASSTRPSDTQYF

j_call: TRBJ1-1
v_call: TRBV19
d_call: .
clone_size: many
cdr3_nt: TGTGCCGGGTTGGAACAGAATCTGCGGGGAGCTTTCTTT
cdr3_aa: CAGLEQNLRGAFF

j_call: TRBJ2-6
v_call: TRBV27
d_call: TRBD1
clone_size: many
cdr3_nt: TGTGCCAGCAGCGTACAGGGGACCGGGGCCAACGTCCTGACTTTC
cdr3_aa: CASSVQGTGANVLTF

j_call: TRBJ2-3
v_call: TRBV20-1
d_call: TRBD2
clone_size: many
cdr3_nt: TGCAGTGCTATACTAGCGGAAAGCCACACAGATACGCAGTATTTT
cdr3_aa: CSAILAESHTDTQYF

j_call: TRBJ2-7
v_call: TRBV28
d_call: .
clone_size: few
cdr3_nt: TGTGCCAGCAGACGGACGGCCGCCTACGAGCAGTACTTC
cdr3_aa: CASRRTAAYEQYF

j_call: TRBJ2-2
v_call: TRBV11-3
d_call: .
clone_size: .
cdr3_nt: TGTGCCAGCGGACACTCGAACACCGGGGAGCTGTTTTTT
cdr3_aa: CASGHSNTGELFF

j_call: TRBJ2-1
v_call: TRBV20-1
d_call: .
clone_size: few
cdr3_nt: TGCAGTGCTAGAGATCCCCGACTGGGTCCAGGTAAAGAGCAGTTCTTC
cdr3_aa: CSARDPRLGPGKEQFF

j_call: TRBJ2-7
v_call: TRBV20-1
d_call: TRBD2
clone_size: few
cdr3_nt: TGCAGTGCTAGAGAACCTAGCGGGGCCTACGAGCAGTACTTC
cdr3_aa: CSAREPSGAYEQYF

j_call: TRBJ2-3
v_call: TRBV5-4
d_call: TRBD1
clone_size: .
cdr3_nt: TGTGCCAGCAGCTTCCAGGGGGCTACAGATACGCAGTATTTT
cdr3_aa: CASSFQGATDTQYF

j_call: TRBJ1-2
v_call: TRBV4-1
d_call: TRBD1
clone_size: .
cdr3_nt: TGCGCCAGCAGCCGAGGGACAGGGGGTTATGGCTACACCTTC
cdr3_aa: CASSRGTGGYGYTF

j_call: TRBJ2-1
v_call: TRBV28
d_call: .
clone_size: .
cdr3_nt: TGTGCCAGCAGTTTACGGCAGGGTAAGAAGTTCTTC
cdr3_aa: CASSLRQGKKFF